The clone carrying this T cell receptor beta chain was recorded at least ten times. The ends were cut back, 2 bases at V and 3 bases at J, with 8 bases in the middle. Looked up from germline, CDR1 is MNHEY and CDR2 is SVGAGI. This CDR3 comprises 13 residues. The sample originates from a study of regulatory T cells in long-lasting Graves disease. Regarding time point: newly diagnosed GD, antithyroid drugs for less than 3 months. PBMC-derived RNA was used for the TCR library. Arm-PCR with iRepertoire HTBI primers amplified the CDR3 regions for these TCR beta libraries. Each CDR3 protein is one row after TCRdb ran MiXCR on the multiplex PCR reads. The sample yields approximately 560,000 distinct CDR3 sequences, 16% seen once. The sample was also linked to a second study, of T cells in Graves' hyperthyroidism and ophthalmopathy.

This material consisted of peripheral blood mononuclear cells (PBMCs), taken at new diagnosis, from a patient treated with antithyroid drugs. The V gene is TRBV6-5, the J gene TRBJ2-7; no reliable D call. This TCR derives from a man younger than 35 with Graves disease. The CDR3 region has the DNA TGTGCCAGCAGTTACGGCAGTATCTACGAGCAGTACTTC. Encoded protein: CASSYGSIYEQYF.